This T cell receptor beta chain emerged from a study of T cell changes during pregnancy in multiple sclerosis. Measured with immunoSEQ multiplex PCR; TCRdb has only the in-frame clones, and not every one. The data hold 95,000 to 150,000 clones, with around 93% observed a single time. The germline V and J ends were trimmed by 7 bases and 8 bases, with 17 bases remaining between them. CDR1 and CDR2 from the germline V gene are SNHLY and FYNNEI. The CDR3 totals 13 residues. J is TRBJ1-2 and V is TRBV2; D not certain. The sequence was obtained from a female donor with multiple sclerosis, enrolled in a pregnancy study. The sequencing here drew on peripheral blood, taken before pregnancy. CDR3 in amino acids: CASTRVQEGGYTF. Here the CDR3 DNA reads TGTGCCAGCACGAGAGTACAAGAGGGAGGCTACACCTTC.